This T cell receptor beta chain was obtained from a study of technical replicates of blood from a handful of donors. V lost 5 bases and J 4 bases, leaving 11 bases between the germline ends. The CDR3 loop spans 13 amino acids. CDR1 MRHNA and CDR2 SNTAGT come from the germline V gene. The method was immunoSEQ multiplex PCR; TCRdb's version includes in-frame clones alone and lacks a portion of them. The table includes tens of thousands of clones, 85% to 95% detected once. V usage is TRBV6-4 and J usage is TRBJ1-1; possible D gene TRBD1, 5 bases. The TCR comes from a human donor in good health. Source material: T cells isolated from PBMCs. CDR3 residues: CASSLGHSTEAFF. The CDR3 region has the DNA TGTGCCAGCAGTTTGGGGCACAGCACTGAAGCTTTCTTT.